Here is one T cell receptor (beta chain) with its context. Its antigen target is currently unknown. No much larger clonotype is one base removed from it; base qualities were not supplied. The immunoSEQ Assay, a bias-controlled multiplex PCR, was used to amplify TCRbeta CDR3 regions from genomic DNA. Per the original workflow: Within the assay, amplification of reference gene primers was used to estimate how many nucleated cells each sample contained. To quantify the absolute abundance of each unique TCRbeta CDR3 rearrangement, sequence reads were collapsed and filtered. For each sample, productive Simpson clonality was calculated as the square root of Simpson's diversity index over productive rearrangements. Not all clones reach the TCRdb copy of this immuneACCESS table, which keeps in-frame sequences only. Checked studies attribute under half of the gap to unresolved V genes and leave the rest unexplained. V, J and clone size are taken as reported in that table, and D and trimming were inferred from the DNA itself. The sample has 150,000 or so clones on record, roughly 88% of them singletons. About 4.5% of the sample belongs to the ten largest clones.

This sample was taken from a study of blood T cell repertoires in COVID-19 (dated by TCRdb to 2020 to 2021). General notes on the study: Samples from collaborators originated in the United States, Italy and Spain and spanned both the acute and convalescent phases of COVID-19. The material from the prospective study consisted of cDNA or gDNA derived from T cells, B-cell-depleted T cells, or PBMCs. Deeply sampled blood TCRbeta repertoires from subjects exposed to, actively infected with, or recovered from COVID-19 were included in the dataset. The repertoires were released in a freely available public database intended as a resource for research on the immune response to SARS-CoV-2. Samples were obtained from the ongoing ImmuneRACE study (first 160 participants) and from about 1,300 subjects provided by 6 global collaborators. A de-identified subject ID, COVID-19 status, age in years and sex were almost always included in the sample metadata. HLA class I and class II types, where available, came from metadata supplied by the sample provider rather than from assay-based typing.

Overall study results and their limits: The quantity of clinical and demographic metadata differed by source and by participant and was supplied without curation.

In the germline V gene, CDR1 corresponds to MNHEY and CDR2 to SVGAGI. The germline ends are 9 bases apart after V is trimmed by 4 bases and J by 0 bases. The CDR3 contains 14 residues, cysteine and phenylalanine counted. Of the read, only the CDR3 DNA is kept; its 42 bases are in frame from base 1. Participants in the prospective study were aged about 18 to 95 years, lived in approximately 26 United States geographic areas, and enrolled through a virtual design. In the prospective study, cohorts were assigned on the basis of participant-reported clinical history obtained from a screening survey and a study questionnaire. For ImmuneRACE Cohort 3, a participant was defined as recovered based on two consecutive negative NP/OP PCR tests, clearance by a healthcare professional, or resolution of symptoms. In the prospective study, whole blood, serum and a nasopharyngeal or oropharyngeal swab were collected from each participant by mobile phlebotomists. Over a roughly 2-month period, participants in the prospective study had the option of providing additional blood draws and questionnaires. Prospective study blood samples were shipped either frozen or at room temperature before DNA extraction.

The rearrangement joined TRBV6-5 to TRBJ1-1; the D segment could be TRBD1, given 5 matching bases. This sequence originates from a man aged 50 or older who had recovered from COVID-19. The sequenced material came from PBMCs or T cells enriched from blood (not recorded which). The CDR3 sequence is CASSSPGLNTEAFF. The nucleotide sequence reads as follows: TGTGCCAGCAGTTCCCCAGGGTTGAACACTGAAGCTTTCTTT.